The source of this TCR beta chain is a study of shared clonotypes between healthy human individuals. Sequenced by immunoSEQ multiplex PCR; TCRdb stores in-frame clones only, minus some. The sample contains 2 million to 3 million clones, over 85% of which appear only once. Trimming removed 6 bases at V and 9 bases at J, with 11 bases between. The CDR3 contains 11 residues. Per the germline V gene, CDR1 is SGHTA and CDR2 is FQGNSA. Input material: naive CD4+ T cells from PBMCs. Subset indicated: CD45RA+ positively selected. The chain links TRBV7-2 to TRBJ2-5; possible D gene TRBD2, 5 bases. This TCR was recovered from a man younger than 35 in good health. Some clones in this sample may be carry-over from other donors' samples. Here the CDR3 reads CASRSIGAQYF. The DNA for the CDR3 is TGTGCCAGCAGATCTATCGGGGCCCAGTACTTC.